These T cell receptor beta chains were read from a single sample in a study of blood T cell repertoires in COVID-19. The table came from immunoSEQ multiplex PCR; TCRdb's copy has only in-frame clones and leaves some out. Among around 460,000 clones listed, about 90% were seen once. Sequenced sample: peripheral blood. These receptors were taken from a man aged 18 to 35 with COVID-19, enrolled during active disease. CDR3s include the opening cysteine and the closing phenylalanine or tryptophan. The D gene is left open where the match is weak. Rows may omit the clone size; those that give it use once, few, many or a size class.

clone_size d_call j_call v_call cdr3_nt cdr3_aa
. . TRBJ1-6 TRBV4-1 TGCGCCAGCAGCCATATCGGGGGGGGTTCACCCCTCCACTTT CASSHIGGGSPLHF
few . TRBJ2-5 TRBV14 TGTGCCAGCAGCCCCAGTGTCGGAGTTGGGGAGACCCAGTACTTC CASSPSVGVGETQYF
. . TRBJ1-5 TRBV27 TGTGCCAGCAGTTTCGAGTTGGGCAGCAATCAGCCCCAGCATTTT CASSFELGSNQPQHF
. . TRBJ1-4 TRBV2 TGTGCCAGCAGGCCAGATAATGAAAAACTGTTTTTT CASRPDNEKLFF
. . TRBJ1-2 TRBV5-5 TGTGCCAGCAGCTTCGGACGCCGGAGGTACACCTTC CASSFGRRRYTF
. TRBD1 TRBJ2-1 TRBV5-1 TGCGCCAGCAGCCTAGGGACAGCCTACAATGAGCAGTTCTTC CASSLGTAYNEQFF
. . TRBJ1-1 TRBV6-4 TGTGCCAGCAGTGACTCGTTTAATCTGGGGATACAGGGTAGCGCTGAAGCTTTCTTT CASSDSFNLGIQGSAEAFF
. . TRBJ2-3 TRBV5-6 TGTGCTAGCAGCTTACAGGAGATCACAGATACGCAGTATTTT CASSLQEITDTQYF
. TRBD1 TRBJ1-3 TRBV6-5 TGTGCCAGCACCCTGGACAGGTCAACTGGAAACACCATATATTTT CASTLDRSTGNTIYF
. . TRBJ2-3 TRBV5-1 TGCGCCAGCAGCTTCCTAGCCACCACAGATACGCAGTATTTT CASSFLATTDTQYF
. . TRBJ2-4 TRBV11-3 TGTGCCAGCAGCTCAGCAGGGCACAAAAACATTCAGTACTTC CASSSAGHKNIQYF
once . TRBJ1-4 TRBV5-1 TGCGCCAGCAGCTTGGCGGGGAGGACTAATGAAAAACTGTTTTTT CASSLAGRTNEKLFF